The 21 T cell receptor beta chains below all came from one sample that was sequenced in a study of blood T cell repertoires in COVID-19. Sequenced by immunoSEQ multiplex PCR; TCRdb stores in-frame clones only, minus some. The sample holds about 100,000 clones, about four fifths seen once. The sequenced material came from peripheral blood. These receptors were taken from a man aged 55 to 69 with acute or convalescent COVID-19.

The chain uses TRBV24-1 and TRBJ2-1; 7 bases agree with TRBD2. The CDR3 consists of 15 residues. Germline V gene data show CDR1 as KGHDR and CDR2 as SFDVKD. Losses at the gene ends were 2 bases for V and 4 bases for J; bases not matched to a gene: 4. CDR3 sequence (DNA): TGTGCCACCAGTGATTCCCAGCGGGGATACAATGAGCAGTTCTTC. This codes for CATSDSQRGYNEQFF.

The chain recombines TRBV6-2 or TRBV6-3 with TRBJ2-7, with D hard to call. Trimming cost V 8 bases and J 4 bases, with 9 bases left between them. Per germline, CDR1 MNHEY and CDR2 SVGEGT. The CDR3 consists of 11 residues. CDR3 coding DNA: TGTGCCAGCGGCCGGCAATACGAGCAGTACTTC. As protein: CASGRQYEQYF.

The J gene is TRBJ2-3, the V gene TRBV10-1, with 11 positions matching TRBD2. V gave up 3 bases and J gave up 11 bases; unmatched junction bases: 13. In germline, CDR1 is WNHNN, CDR2 SYGVQD (reference sequence). The CDR3 covers 16 residues. The CDR3 spells CASSDPVAGGLRRQYF. The CDR3 region has the DNA TGCGCCAGCAGTGACCCGGTAGCGGGAGGGCTTCGTAGGCAGTATTTT.

This chain links TRBV24-1 with TRBJ2-2; TRBD2 agrees at 12 bases. The trim removed 5 bases at V and 6 bases at J, leaving 15 bases unmatched. This CDR3 is built from 19 residues. Germline-derived CDR1 and CDR2 are KGHDR and SFDVKD. The DNA for the CDR3 is TGTGCCACCAGTGGAGGGGGCAAAAGACTAGCGGGAGTCGCCGGGGAGCTGTTTTTT. The encoded protein is CATSGGGKRLAGVAGELFF.

V gene TRBV7-8 combines with J gene TRBJ2-3, with 11 bases fitting TRBD2. Trimming removed 5 bases from V and 0 bases from J; junction bases left unmatched: 4. The germline gives CDR1 SGHVS, CDR2 FQNEAQ. This CDR3 has 16 amino acids. CDR3 in DNA: TGTGCCAGCAGCCCACTAGCGGGGGCTAGCACAGATACGCAGTATTTT. This translates into CASSPLAGASTDTQYF.

The chain joins TRBV12-5 to TRBJ1-1, with D maybe TRBD1 (6 bases). Germline V gives CDR1 LGHNT, CDR2 FRNRAP. Trimming shortened V by 0 bases and J by 0 bases, and 11 bases separated the two germline ends. CDR3 length: 16 residues. In DNA, the CDR3 is TGTGCTAGTGGTTTGGTGAGGGGGGGGTTGAACACTGAAGCTTTCTTT. Its protein product is CASGLVRGGLNTEAFF.

The chain joins TRBV28 to TRBJ2-7, with 9 bases aligning to TRBD1. The junction had 7 bases not matched to a gene; V was cut back by 5 bases and J by 5 bases. The CDR3 contains 14 residues. Per germline, CDR1 MDHEN and CDR2 SYDVKM. The CDR3 DNA reads TGTGCCAGCAGTGCCCCGGGACAGGGCCACGAGCAGTACGTC. Residues: CASSAPGQGHEQYV.

The chain uses TRBV5-4 and TRBJ2-1, with 8 bases identical to TRBD1. The CDR3 is 15 amino acids. The germline V gene has CDR1 SGHNT and CDR2 YYREEE (reference sequence). The V gene end was trimmed by 4 bases and the J gene end by 7 bases; junction bases not matched to a gene: 10. CDR3 sequence: CASSRDRGSVNEQFF. The CDR3 DNA is TGTGCCAGCAGCCGTGACAGGGGTTCGGTGAATGAGCAGTTCTTC.

The chain joins TRBV14 to TRBJ2-7; D gene ambiguous. This CDR3 comprises 15 residues. V lost 0 bases and J lost 3, with 12 bases in between. Looked up from germline, CDR1 is SGHDN and CDR2 is FVKESK. CDR3: CASSQDLTTFYEQYF. DNA for the CDR3: TGTGCCAGCAGCCAAGATCTAACCACCTTCTACGAGCAGTACTTC.

The chain couples TRBV25-1 to TRBJ1-5; D is unresolved. Deletions cut 10 bases from V and 7 bases from J, with 20 bases between. The CDR3 length is 14 residues. Per the germline V gene, CDR1 is MGHDK and CDR2 is SYGVNS. CDR3 DNA: TGTGCCACCTCAACCCTTTCAGAGGGACAGCCCCAGCATTTT. Protein sequence: CATSTLSEGQPQHF.

The chain combines TRBV4-1 with TRBJ1-5; 9 bases are shared with TRBD1. Germline V gives CDR1 MGHRA, CDR2 YSYEKL. V trimming: 3 bases; J trimming: 6 bases; junction bases outside the gene matches: 6. This CDR3 is built from 15 residues. CDR3 in DNA: TGCGCCAGCAGCCAGGAGGACAGGGGTGCTCAGCCCCAGCATTTT. Its translation: CASSQEDRGAQPQHF.

In nucleotides, the CDR3 is TGTGCCAGCAGCCGCCCGGGACAGAACTATGGCTACACCTTC. Amino acid sequence: CASSRPGQNYGYTF. The chain links TRBV3-1 (or the pseudogene TRBV3-2) to TRBJ1-2, with 7 positions matching TRBD1. V shed 4 bases and J 2 bases; nucleotides not matched to a gene: 4. The CDR3 is made up of 14 amino acids. The germline gives CDR1 LGHDT, CDR2 YNNKEL (reference sequence).

The gene calls are TRBV11-2 and TRBJ1-1, with 7 nucleotides matching TRBD1. This CDR3 is built from 19 residues. CDR1 is SGHAT, CDR2 FQNNGV, per germline. Trimming cost V 4 bases and J 0 bases; bases outside gene matches: 17. Here the CDR3 DNA reads TGTGCCAGCAGCTACTCACGACAGGGTTCTGATTACATGAACACTGAAGCTTTCTTT. Amino acids: CASSYSRQGSDYMNTEAFF.

The chain links TRBV7-9 to TRBJ1-1; D is unclear. V was trimmed by 1 base and J by 5 bases, leaving 11 bases between them. CDR1 and CDR2 from the germline V gene are SEHNR and FQNEAQ (reference sequence). CDR3 size: 14 residues. CDR3 in DNA: TGTGCCAGCAGCTTAGAGTCTGGAGGGACTGAAGCTTTCTTT. Protein: CASSLESGGTEAFF.

The chain is built from TRBV5-1 and TRBJ2-2; tentatively, D is TRBD1 (6 bases). CDR1 and CDR2 (germline): SGHRS, YFSETQ. V lost 7 bases to trimming and J lost 4 bases, with 11 bases between them. This CDR3 is 13 amino acids long. The CDR3, as DNA: TGCGCCAGCGTCCAGGGGAGCACCGGGGAGCTGTTTTTT. As protein: CASVQGSTGELFF.

The rearrangement uses TRBV10-1 and TRBJ2-2; 7 bases agree with TRBD1. CDR1 is WNHNN, CDR2 SYGVQD, per germline (reference sequence). The V and J ends lost 6 bases and 4 bases, in that order; junction bases with no gene match: 2. The CDR3 has 13 amino acids. CDR3 in DNA: TGCGCCAGCAGCGCAGGGGGCACCGGGGAGCTGTTTTTT. Protein product: CASSAGGTGELFF.

The chain has TRBV6-5 and TRBJ1-1; D not resolved. V was clipped by 7 bases and J by 0 bases, with 3 bases between them. The CDR3 covers 11 residues. Germline V CDR1 and CDR2: MNHEY, SVGAGI. As DNA, the CDR3 is TGTGCCAGCATTATGAACACTGAAGCTTTCTTT. As protein: CASIMNTEAFF.

This chain links TRBV10-2 with TRBJ1-6; D perhaps matches TRBD1 (6 bases). This CDR3 is 15 amino acids long. Germline V gene sequence: CDR1 WSHSY, CDR2 SAAADI. Trimming shortened V by 8 bases and J by 6 bases, and 17 bases separated the two germline ends. Written as DNA, the CDR3 is TGCGCCAGCGGAACAGGGTACGGCGTTAATTCACCCCTCCACTTT. Translating gives CASGTGYGVNSPLHF.

J is TRBJ2-1 and V is TRBV5-1; perhaps TRBD2 as D (6 bases). The germline V and J ends were trimmed by 6 bases and 0 bases, with 16 bases remaining between them. CDR3 size: 16 residues. Germline V gene data show CDR1 as SGHRS and CDR2 as YFSETQ. CDR3: CASIASSGDSYNEQFF. CDR3 nucleotides: TGCGCCAGCATAGCTTCCTCGGGAGACTCCTACAATGAGCAGTTCTTC.

The chain uses TRBV6-2 or TRBV6-3 and TRBJ2-1; no reliable D call. The CDR3 is 17 residues long. Trimming took 0 bases from V and 5 from J, leaving 17 bases between them. Germline CDR1 is MNHEY and CDR2 is SVGEGT. CDR3 protein: CASSYSITNPVNNEQFF. In DNA, the CDR3 is TGTGCCAGCAGTTACTCGATCACTAACCCGGTAAACAATGAGCAGTTCTTC.

The rearrangement links TRBV29-1 to TRBJ2-7; 10 positions agree with TRBD1. Germline CDR1 is SQVTM and CDR2 is ANQGSEA. CDR3 length: 12 amino acids. The J segment lost 7 bases and the V segment lost 7 bases, leaving 7 bases of the junction unmatched. CDR3 sequence (DNA): TGCAGCGCGCCCGGGACAGGGGCTGAGCAGTACGTC. It translates to CSAPGTGAEQYV.